The rows below give T cell receptor beta chains drawn from one sample of a study of T cell changes during pregnancy in multiple sclerosis. Some clones are missing from TCRdb's copy, which holds only in-frame ones; the method was immunoSEQ multiplex PCR. The sample includes 32,000 or so clones, about 91% of them seen just once. The sequencing used CD4+ T cells from peripheral blood mononuclear cells, collected in the third trimester of pregnancy. These receptors originate from a female donor in good health, enrolled as a control in a pregnancy study. CDR3s include the opening cysteine and the closing phenylalanine or tryptophan. The order of the fields is clone size, D gene, J gene, V gene, CDR3 DNA, CDR3 protein. The D gene is left open where the match is weak. Only part of the rows carry a size: once, few, many, or a class if the clone is expanded.

-,-,TRBJ1-5,TRBV6-5,TGTGCCAGCAGTCACAGGGATAAAAATCAGCCCCAGCATTTT,CASSHRDKNQPQHF
-,-,TRBJ1-4,TRBV7-9,TGTGCCAGCAGCTACCAAGTAGACAGTGCAACTAATGAAAAACTGTTTTTT,CASSYQVDSATNEKLFF
-,-,TRBJ1-5,TRBV9,TGTGCCAGCATCGCCAGTAGGGACTCTCAGCCCCAGCATTTT,CASIASRDSQPQHF
-,-,TRBJ1-5,TRBV2,TGTGCCAGTCGGGACACCTCCTCGGGGCCCCAGCATTTT,CASRDTSSGPQHF
-,-,TRBJ2-2,TRBV21-1,TGTGCCAGCAGTAATGGAAAGACAGGGGGCGCTTATCTTAGGACCGGGGAGCTGTTTTTT,CASSNGKTGGAYLRTGELFF
-,TRBD1,TRBJ1-2,TRBV6-5,TGTGCCAGCAGGGACAGGGGCGACTATGGCTACACCTTC,CASRDRGDYGYTF
-,-,TRBJ1-1,TRBV6-1,TGTGCCAGCAGCCCGGTTGCCAACGGGAACACTGAAGCTTTCTTT,CASSPVANGNTEAFF
-,-,TRBJ2-5,TRBV4-1,TGCGCCAGCAGCCAAGGACGGGTTGAGACCCAGTACTTC,CASSQGRVETQYF
-,TRBD2,TRBJ2-3,TRBV29-1,TGCAGCGTTACGGTGGGAGGGACGGGTCCAGATACGCAGTATTTT,CSVTVGGTGPDTQYF
-,TRBD1,TRBJ1-5,TRBV27,TGTGCCAGCAGTATCCGGGACAGTAATCAGCCCCAGCATTTT,CASSIRDSNQPQHF
-,-,TRBJ2-7,TRBV7-2,TGTGCCAGCAGCTTAGCTCCCACGACAGGCTTCTACGAGCAGTACTTC,CASSLAPTTGFYEQYF
once,TRBD1,TRBJ2-7,TRBV18,TGTGCCAGCTCACCTAAGACAGGGACGAGCGAGCAGTACTTC,CASSPKTGTSEQYF
once,-,TRBJ2-1,TRBV5-8,TGTGCCAGCAGCCTGAAGGAGGGGGCGCTTAGTGAGCAGTTCTTC,CASSLKEGALSEQFF
-,-,TRBJ1-2,TRBV30,TGTGCCTGGAGGCCTCAGGGGAACTATGGCTACACCTTC,CAWRPQGNYGYTF
-,-,TRBJ2-1,TRBV7-9,TGTGCCAGCAGCTTACGAGCGACCTCTTACAATGAGCAGTTCTTC,CASSLRATSYNEQFF
-,TRBD1,TRBJ1-5,TRBV4-1,TGCGCCAGCAGCCAGGATCCGGGACAGGGGAATCAGCCCCAGCATTTT,CASSQDPGQGNQPQHF
-,-,TRBJ2-5,TRBV18,TGTGCCAGCTCAATCGACACAATCCAAGAGACCCAGTACTTC,CASSIDTIQETQYF
-,-,TRBJ1-5,TRBV19,TGTGCCAGTAGTATGAGGGGGGGAGTTAGCAATCAGCCCCAGCATTTT,CASSMRGGVSNQPQHF
few,-,TRBJ1-1,TRBV4-1,TGCGCCAGCACCTACCGGGGGTACACTGAAGCTTTCTTT,CASTYRGYTEAFF
-,TRBD2,TRBJ2-1,TRBV4-3,TGCGCCAGCAGCCGACCGGGACTAGCTATCGATGAGCAGTTCTTC,CASSRPGLAIDEQFF
-,-,TRBJ1-4,TRBV4-1,TGCGCCAGCAGGTCAACCGGGAGTAATGAAAAACTGTTTTTT,CASRSTGSNEKLFF
-,-,TRBJ1-3,TRBV4-2,TGTGCCAGCAGCCAAGATAGCAGGGATGGAAACACCATATATTTT,CASSQDSRDGNTIYF
-,TRBD1,TRBJ1-2,TRBV7-2,TGTGCCAGCAGCCTCGGGACAGGGAATGGCTATGGCTACACCTTC,CASSLGTGNGYGYTF
-,TRBD1,TRBJ1-6,TRBV7-6,TGTGCCAGCAGCACCCAGGGGGATTCACCCCTCCACTTT,CASSTQGDSPLHF
-,TRBD1,TRBJ1-6,TRBV19,TGTGCCAGTAGATTACTTGGACAGGGGGAAAATTCACCCCTCCACTTT,CASRLLGQGENSPLHF
-,-,TRBJ1-6,TRBV5-4,TGTGCCAGCAGCGGAGGAACCTATAATTCACCCCTCCACTTT,CASSGGTYNSPLHF
-,-,TRBJ1-5,TRBV7-3,TGTGCCAGCAGCTTAGGCCTGAATCAGCCCCAGCATTTT,CASSLGLNQPQHF
-,-,TRBJ1-2,TRBV5-5,TGTGCCAGCAGCCGCTCAGCGGGGAATGGCTACACCTTC,CASSRSAGNGYTF
-,-,TRBJ2-1,TRBV5-6,TGTGCCAGCAGCTCCCTCCGGTTCAACAATGAGCAGTTCTTC,CASSSLRFNNEQFF
-,TRBD1,TRBJ1-2,TRBV5-4,TGTGCCAGCAGCTTGAGGGGACAGGAATATGGCTACACCTTC,CASSLRGQEYGYTF
-,TRBD1,TRBJ1-4,TRBV27,TGTGCCAGCTTCGACAGGGGGCGTGAAAAACTGTTTTTT,CASFDRGREKLFF
-,TRBD2,TRBJ2-3,TRBV4-2,TGTGCCAGCAGCCATTGGGGGGGACGACCCACAGATACGCAGTATTTT,CASSHWGGRPTDTQYF
-,TRBD2,TRBJ2-7,TRBV7-2,TGTGCCAGCAGCTTAGGACTAGCGGGAGGGCCGCCCTACGAGCAGTACTTC,CASSLGLAGGPPYEQYF
-,TRBD1,TRBJ2-3,TRBV18,TGTGCCAGCTCACCACAGGGGGCGCTGGGCACAGATACGCAGTATTTT,CASSPQGALGTDTQYF
-,TRBD1,TRBJ2-7,TRBV7-3,TGTGCCAGCAGCCACGGACAGGGTGGGTACGAGCAATACTTC,CASSHGQGGYEQYF
-,-,TRBJ2-5,TRBV20-1,TGCAGTGCTGGCGGGACCCAGTACTTC,CSAGGTQYF
once,-,TRBJ2-1,TRBV9,TGTGCCAGCAGCGTAGGAATGGAGACGCTCTACAATGAGCAGTTCTTC,CASSVGMETLYNEQFF
-,TRBD2,TRBJ2-3,TRBV19,TGTGCCAGTACCGGACTAGCGGGGTTCACAGATACGCAGTATTTT,CASTGLAGFTDTQYF
-,-,TRBJ1-5,TRBV10-1,TGCGCCAGCAGTGAGGGACAGTCCGGCAATCAGCCCCAGCATTTT,CASSEGQSGNQPQHF
few,-,TRBJ2-3,TRBV28,TGTGCCTTTGGTCCCCGCGGTAGCACAGATACGCAGTATTTT,CAFGPRGSTDTQYF
-,-,TRBJ2-1,TRBV6-6,TGTGCCAGCAGTTACCAGGGGAGCTCCTACAATGAGCAGTTCTTC,CASSYQGSSYNEQFF
-,TRBD2,TRBJ2-5,TRBV9,TGTGCCAGCAGCGTAGGGCTAGCGGCGCAAGAGACCCAGTACTTC,CASSVGLAAQETQYF
-,TRBD1,TRBJ2-2,TRBV28,TGTGCCAGCAGTCTGACGGCCGGGACAGGTCGCACCGGGGAGCTGTTTTTT,CASSLTAGTGRTGELFF
once,-,TRBJ1-2,TRBV5-4,TGTGCCAGCAGCTTTCAGGGAACTAACTATGGCTACACCTTC,CASSFQGTNYGYTF
-,TRBD2,TRBJ2-1,TRBV5-8,TGTGCCAGCAGCTTGGAGGGGCTAGCGGGACGTAGTGAGCAGTTCTTC,CASSLEGLAGRSEQFF
-,TRBD2,TRBJ2-2,TRBV4-1,TGCGCCAGCAGCCAAGTGAGGGGTGCGGGGCGGGGGGCCGGGGAGCTGTTTTTT,CASSQVRGAGRGAGELFF
-,TRBD1,TRBJ1-1,TRBV19,TGTGCCAGTAGGGGACAGGGGAGTGAAGCTTTCTTT,CASRGQGSEAFF
once,-,TRBJ1-1,TRBV28,TGTGCCATAAAGGGGGATAGCACTGAAGCTTTCTTT,CAIKGDSTEAFF
-,-,TRBJ1-2,TRBV6-5,TGTGCCAGCAGTAACCGACAGGATGGCTACACCTTC,CASSNRQDGYTF
-,-,TRBJ1-5,TRBV28,TGTGCCAGCAGCAGGCGTGTTGGGCTTTATAGCAATCAGCCCCAGCATTTT,CASSRRVGLYSNQPQHF
-,TRBD1,TRBJ2-7,TRBV6-1,TGTGCCAGCAGCGTACAGGGGAAGGACTACGAGCAGTACTTC,CASSVQGKDYEQYF
once,TRBD2,TRBJ2-3,TRBV5-5,TGTGCCACCGCCTGGACTAGCGGGAGGACAGATACGCAGTATTTT,CATAWTSGRTDTQYF
-,-,TRBJ2-1,TRBV19,TGTGCCACATCAGATGGGCTCCCTTACAATGAGCAGTTCTTC,CATSDGLPYNEQFF
-,TRBD2,TRBJ2-2,TRBV6-1,TGTGCCAGCAGTGAATTTCCTAGCGGGAGCGGGGAGCTGTTTTTT,CASSEFPSGSGELFF
-,TRBD1,TRBJ1-1,TRBV6-1,TGTGCCAGCAGTGCCCGACAGGGAACGAACACTGAAGCTTTCTTT,CASSARQGTNTEAFF
once,-,TRBJ2-7,TRBV29-1,TGCAGCGTTTTAATCGGCGTTCAGGGGCCCCACGAGCAGTACTTC,CSVLIGVQGPHEQYF
-,TRBD2,TRBJ2-2,TRBV4-1,TGCGCCAGCAGCCCGGGTGGACTAGTCTCAGGGGAGCTGTTTTTT,CASSPGGLVSGELFF
-,-,TRBJ2-7,TRBV7-9,TGTGCCAGCAGCTTTGATAGCGCGGGGGAGCAGTACTTC,CASSFDSAGEQYF
-,-,TRBJ2-3,TRBV5-1,TGCGCCAGCAGCTTGGCGCGGCTAGCTGGGGTGGATACGCAGTATTTT,CASSLARLAGVDTQYF
once,-,TRBJ2-1,TRBV5-4,TGTGCCAGCAGCTTGGTTTATGCGGGGAGCTCCTACAATGAGCAGTTCTTC,CASSLVYAGSSYNEQFF